This TCR beta chain emerged from a study of graft-versus-host responses after intestinal transplantation (dated by TCRdb to 2020 to 2022). Background for the entire study: The transplants that recipients received were multivisceral, liver-intestinal, or isolated intestinal. All recipients received anti-thymocyte globulin induction followed by maintenance tacrolimus and steroids for around 3 years. Graft-versus-host and host-versus-graft alloreactive T cell clones were tracked in the graft, circulation and bone marrow after intestinal transplantation using bulk TCR-beta CDR3 sequencing. Alloreactive clones were identified by sequencing pre-transplant mixed lymphocyte reaction products and comparing these products with unstimulated pre-transplant donor and recipient T cells. The cohort enrolled about two dozen intestinal transplant recipients including one retransplant, and a few patients lacking pretransplant specimens were excluded. A peak of at least 4% donor T cells among recipient peripheral blood mononuclear cells was the definition used for donor T cell macrochimerism. Instead of going to the commercial service, samples from a few later patients were sequenced in-house on an Illumina MiSeq and processed with MiXCR. Summary of the overall study and its limitations: Early after transplant, peak levels of circulating GvH clones were associated with declines in HvG clones. GvH clones turned up in recipient bone marrow, with some appearing earlier in ileal mucosa or blood, a pattern consistent with an intestinal mucosal origin. In patients with donor T cell macrochimerism, the allografts had high GvH to HvG T cell clonal ratios. Conclusions were limited by the relatively low number and heterogeneity of intestinal transplant patients.

In the germline V gene, CDR1 corresponds to SGHAT and CDR2 to FQNNGV. A distance of 21 bases separates the germline ends of V and J, which lose 7 bases and 0 bases respectively. From its cysteine to its phenylalanine, the CDR3 spans 17 amino acids. Kept here is only the CDR3 DNA, which spans 51 bases and is read in frame from base 1. Dithiothreitol, EDTA incubations and collagenase D digestion were used to isolate intraepithelial and lamina propria lymphocytes from graft specimens. Bulk TCR-beta sequencing was performed on serial intestinal graft biopsy specimens collected as late as 600 days after transplant. As to this clone: Its antigen has not been determined. Within one base of it there is no much larger clone, and no base qualities were kept.

Receptor libraries were prepared by the immunoSEQ multiplex PCR assay. High-throughput TCR-beta CDR3 sequencing of genomic DNA from most patients was performed by Adaptive Biotechnologies. From the authors' description of their analysis: TCR sequencing data were retrieved from Adaptive's ImmunoSEQ software for some 19 patients, whereas a few other patients were processed with MiXCR and VDJtools. Because the origin of CDR3 nucleotide sequences shared between donor and recipient could not be assigned, those sequences were removed. To be classed as alloreactive, a clone needed at least 2-fold expansion over unstimulated cells and a minimum CFSE-low frequency of 0.002% (template counts) or 0.001% (read counts). Clones detected in sequenced pre-transplant spleen, lymph node, or MLR CFSE-low populations of the donor or recipient were defined as mappable. The cumulative frequency of alloreactive clones was calculated as a percentage of all sequences, weighted by copy number. Not all clones reach the TCRdb copy of this immuneACCESS table, which keeps in-frame sequences only. Checked studies attribute under half of the gap to unresolved V genes and leave the rest unexplained. V and J calls and clone size follow that table, whereas D and trimming were derived from the DNA. Present in this sample are nearly 30,000 clones, 65% to 80% of which were seen just once. The top ten clonotypes cover just over 3% of the sample.

Rearrangement joined TRBV11-2 to TRBJ2-5; the D segment might be TRBD1 or TRBD2, since each matches 5 bases. This receptor was obtained from a human patient who received an intestinal transplant, so some T cells may come from the graft donor. The sample here was ileum tissue, taken 98 days after intestinal transplantation. The CDR3 has the sequence CASNEGDRGLYQETQYF. At the DNA level, the sequence is TGTGCCAGCAACGAAGGGGATCGGGGCTTATACCAAGAGACCCAGTACTTC.